This T cell receptor beta chain is from a study of response to subunit inactivated influenza vaccine. TCRdb called the RT-PCR reads again in MiXCR, with one record for every CDR3 protein. Among approximately 170,000 distinct CDR3 sequences listed, 12% were seen once. As to this clonotype: As yet, its antigen is unknown.

Germline CDR1 MNHEY, CDR2 SMNVEV (reference sequence). The CDR3 sequence is 14 residues long. V lost 0 bases and J 5 bases, leaving 7 bases between the germline ends. Points from the study as a whole: T cells newly recruited by each seasonal influenza vaccination are few, the authors suggested.

The same sample was also studied in work on T cells expressing NK-cell markers. That work states: TCR beta libraries carry UMIs added by 5'RACE template switching.

This sample comprised CD8+ T cells sorted from PBMCs, obtained roughly 12 days after vaccination. The clonotype was recovered from a middle-aged man who received an inactivated influenza vaccine. The J gene is TRBJ2-2, the V gene TRBV27, with D unclear. The CDR3 region has the DNA TGTGCCAGCAGTTTATCGGCAGAAACCGGGGAGCTGTTTTTT. It translates to CASSLSAETGELFF.